Below are 19 T cell receptor beta chains sequenced from a single sample in a study of blood T cell repertoires in COVID-19. The table came from immunoSEQ multiplex PCR; TCRdb's copy has only in-frame clones and leaves some out. The sample shows 150,000 to 200,000 clones, about 79% of them seen only once. The source material was PBMCs or T cells enriched from blood (not recorded which). The receptors here all came from a man between 50 and 59 years old who had recovered from COVID-19.

This clone was counted a few times. V and J are TRBV5-8 and TRBJ1-1, with 8 nucleotides matching TRBD1. The CDR3 is 17 amino acids. Germline V gives CDR1 SGHTS, CDR2 YDEGEE. V lost 0 bases to trimming and J lost 0 bases; unmatched junction nucleotides: 7. CDR3 DNA: TGTGCCAGCAGCTTGGTTGTTGGACAGGGTTTGAACACTGAAGCTTTCTTT. It specifies CASSLVVGQGLNTEAFF.

The V and J genes are TRBV3-1 (or the pseudogene TRBV3-2) and TRBJ1-2; D is unresolved. The CDR3 runs to 15 residues. Trimming stripped 0 bases from V and 0 bases from J, with 8 bases between. CDR1 is LGHDT and CDR2 is YNNKEL in the germline V gene (reference sequence). CDR3: CASSQESRSNYGYTF. The CDR3 DNA reads as TGTGCCAGCAGCCAAGAGAGCAGGTCTAACTATGGCTACACCTTC.

The rearrangement uses TRBV18 and TRBJ1-1; maybe TRBD1 (6 bases). This CDR3 is 14 amino acids long. Germline CDR1 reads KGHSH; CDR2 reads LQKENI. V lost 1 base and J lost 4, with 10 bases in between. DNA for the CDR3: TGTGCCAGCTCACCACAGGGGGTTCGCACTGAAGCTTTCTTT. Translated, it gives CASSPQGVRTEAFF.

The chain joins TRBV27 to TRBJ1-4; TRBD1 might be the D (6 bases). Germline loops: CDR1 MNHEY, CDR2 SMNVEV (reference sequence). This CDR3 has 13 amino acids. Trimming pared 5 bases from V and 2 bases from J, leaving 6 bases between. The CDR3 protein is CASSGQTNEKLFF. CDR3 nucleotide sequence: TGTGCCAGCAGTGGACAGACTAATGAAAAACTGTTTTTT. Full variable domain (outside the CDR3, taken from reference TRBV27 and TRBJ1-4): EAQVTQNPRYLITVTGKKLTVTCSQNMNHEYMSWYRQDPGLGLRQIYYSMNVEVTDKGDVPEGYKVSRKEKRNFPLILESPSPNQTSLYFCASSGQTNEKLFFGSGTQLSVL.

The chain carries TRBV5-1 and TRBJ1-2; D is undetermined. Trimming removed 6 bases from V and 8 bases from J, with 14 bases in between. CDR1 is SGHRS, CDR2 YFSETQ, per germline. CDR3 length equals 12 residues. The CDR3 coding sequence is TGCGCCAGCAATCCCGGGGAAGGCGGCTACACCTTC. This gives the protein CASNPGEGGYTF.

Turning to this clone: A much bigger clone sits one base away, suggesting this may be a read error. The chain combines TRBV7-3 with TRBJ1-1; D not resolved. CDR1 is SGHTA, CDR2 FQGTGA, per germline. The CDR3 is made up of 13 amino acids. V lost 3 bases and J lost 1, with 6 bases in between. DNA of the CDR3: TGTGCCAGCAGCTTCTATCCGAACACTGAAGCTTTCTTT. This translates into CASSFYPNTEAFF.

The chain couples TRBV5-1 to TRBJ1-6; 7 nucleotides line up with TRBD1. Germline V gene sequence: CDR1 SGHRS, CDR2 YFSETQ. With V trimmed by 4 bases and J by 5 bases, 12 bases remained unmatched. The CDR3 is 17 amino acids. The CDR3 sequence: CASSNSPGGQHNSPLHF. The CDR3 region has the DNA TGCGCCAGCAGCAATTCACCAGGGGGTCAACATAATTCACCCCTCCACTTT.

The gene calls are TRBV6-5 and TRBJ1-1, with TRBD1 as a possible D gene (5 bases). V dropped 4 bases and J dropped 6 bases, with 18 bases sitting between them. The CDR3 spans 15 residues. Germline assignment: CDR1 MNHEY and CDR2 SVGAGI. The DNA for the CDR3 is TGTGCCAGCAGTTGGAGCAGGGAAGAAACTTCTGAAGCTTTCTTT. Its translation: CASSWSREETSEAFF.

The V call is TRBV5-1, the J call TRBJ1-1; TRBD1 might be the D (5 bases). Trimming took off 5 bases at V and 0 bases at J, with 20 bases between the two ends. This CDR3 contains 17 residues. The germline V gene encodes CDR1 SGHRS and CDR2 YFSETQ. As DNA, the CDR3 is TGCGCCAGCAGTCACAACCCCTCGGCAGGGATGAACACTGAAGCTTTCTTT. As protein: CASSHNPSAGMNTEAFF.

The chain employs TRBV6-5 and TRBJ2-5; 9 nucleotides agree with TRBD2. Trimming cost V 2 bases and J 5 bases; bases outside gene matches: 9. From germline, CDR1 is MNHEY and CDR2 SVGAGI. This CDR3 spans 16 amino acids. The CDR3 region has the DNA TGTGCCAGCAGTTACGCGGCTAGCGGGGCTGAGGAGACCCAGTACTTC. It translates to CASSYAASGAEETQYF.

V and J are TRBV27 and TRBJ1-2, with a weak D call TRBD1 (5 bases). Looked up from germline, CDR1 is MNHEY and CDR2 is SMNVEV (reference sequence). V lost 4 bases, J lost 8 bases, and 17 bases lay in between. The length of the CDR3 is 14 residues. The DNA for the CDR3 is TGTGCCAGCAGTTCGCAGGGAAGTTCAAAGGGCTACACCTTC. This codes for CASSSQGSSKGYTF.

The genes are TRBV10-3 and TRBJ1-2; 11 bases agree with TRBD1. CDR1 is ENHRY and CDR2 is SYGVKD in the germline V gene. The CDR3 runs to 15 residues. V was pared by 3 bases and J by 6 bases, with 6 bases of the junction left unmatched. CDR3 loop: CAISDPGQGVDGYTF. DNA of the CDR3: TGTGCCATCAGTGACCCGGGACAGGGGGTTGATGGCTACACCTTC.

The chain links TRBV19 to TRBJ1-5; a possible D gene is TRBD1 (6 bases). The length of the CDR3 is 15 residues. CDR1 LNHDA and CDR2 SQIVND come from the germline V gene (reference sequence). Trimming removed 5 bases from V and 0 bases from J, with 11 bases in between. The CDR3 sequence: CASSQGLGSNQPQHF. CDR3 nucleotides: TGTGCCAGTAGTCAGGGGTTGGGTAGCAATCAGCCCCAGCATTTT.

The V gene is TRBV5-1, the J gene TRBJ1-3; 7 bases align to TRBD1. In germline, CDR1 is SGHRS, CDR2 YFSETQ. V gave up 4 bases and J gave up 0 bases; unmatched junction bases: 7. The length of the CDR3 is 16 residues. In DNA, the CDR3 is TGCGCCAGCAGCCCCAGGGACAGCGGCTCTGGAAACACCATATATTTT. Residues: CASSPRDSGSGNTIYF.

V usage is TRBV4-2 and J usage is TRBJ2-2; a possible D gene is TRBD1 (5 bases). The CDR3 has 18 residues. Germline assignment: CDR1 LGHNA and CDR2 YNFKEQ. The V end was cut by 2 bases, the J end by 0 bases, with 16 bases between. CDR3 nucleotide sequence: TGTGCCAGCAGCCAACTTGACAGCCGGACCGCGAACACCGGGGAGCTGTTTTTT. Amino acids: CASSQLDSRTANTGELFF.

V gene TRBV28 combines with J gene TRBJ1-3, with 10 positions matching TRBD1. The CDR3 has 15 residues. J lost 5 bases, V lost 8 bases, and 9 bases had no gene match. CDR1 is MDHEN and CDR2 is SYDVKM in the germline V gene. The CDR3 here is CASGLPGQGRNTIYF. The CDR3 region has the DNA TGTGCCAGCGGGTTGCCGGGACAGGGGCGAAACACCATATATTTT.

The chain joins TRBV28 to TRBJ1-2; 8 nucleotides agree with TRBD1. In germline, CDR1 is MDHEN, CDR2 SYDVKM. This CDR3 region has 15 residues. Losses at the gene ends were 5 bases for V and 4 bases for J; bases not matched to a gene: 9. CDR3 coding DNA: TGTGCCAGCAGTGACCAATTCGGACAGGGCTATGGCTACACCTTC. Translation: CASSDQFGQGYGYTF.

The chain is built from TRBV6-5 and TRBJ1-5, with 10 bases fitting TRBD1. The CDR3 contains 13 residues. J lost 9 bases, V lost 10 bases, and 9 bases had no gene match. CDR1 is MNHEY and CDR2 is SVGAGI in the germline V gene. The CDR3 here is CATGTGEIPPQHF. CDR3 bases: TGTGCCACAGGGACAGGGGAGATTCCGCCCCAGCATTTT.

The genes are TRBV18 and TRBJ1-1; D might be TRBD1 (6 bases). The CDR3 is 15 amino acids. V lost 11 bases and J lost 3, with 22 bases in between. From germline, CDR1 is KGHSH and CDR2 LQKENI. CDR3 bases: TGTGCCTCGAAACCAAACAGGGACCGGCACACTGAAGCTTTCTTT. This encodes CASKPNRDRHTEAFF.